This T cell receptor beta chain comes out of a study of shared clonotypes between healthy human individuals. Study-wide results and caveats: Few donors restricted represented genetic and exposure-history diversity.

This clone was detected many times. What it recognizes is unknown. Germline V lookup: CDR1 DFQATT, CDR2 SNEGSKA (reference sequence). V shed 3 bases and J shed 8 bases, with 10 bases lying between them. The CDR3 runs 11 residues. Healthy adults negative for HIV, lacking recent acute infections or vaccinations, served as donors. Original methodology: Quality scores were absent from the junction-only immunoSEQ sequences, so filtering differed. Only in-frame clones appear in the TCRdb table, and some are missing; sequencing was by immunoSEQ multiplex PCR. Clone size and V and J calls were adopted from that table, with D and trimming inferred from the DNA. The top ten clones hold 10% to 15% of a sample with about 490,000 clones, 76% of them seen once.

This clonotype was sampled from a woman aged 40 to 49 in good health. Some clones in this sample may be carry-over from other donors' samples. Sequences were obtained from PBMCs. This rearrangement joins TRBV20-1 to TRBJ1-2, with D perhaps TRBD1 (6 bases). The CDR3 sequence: CSASDRLGYTF. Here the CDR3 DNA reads TGCAGTGCTAGCGACAGGTTAGGCTACACCTTC.